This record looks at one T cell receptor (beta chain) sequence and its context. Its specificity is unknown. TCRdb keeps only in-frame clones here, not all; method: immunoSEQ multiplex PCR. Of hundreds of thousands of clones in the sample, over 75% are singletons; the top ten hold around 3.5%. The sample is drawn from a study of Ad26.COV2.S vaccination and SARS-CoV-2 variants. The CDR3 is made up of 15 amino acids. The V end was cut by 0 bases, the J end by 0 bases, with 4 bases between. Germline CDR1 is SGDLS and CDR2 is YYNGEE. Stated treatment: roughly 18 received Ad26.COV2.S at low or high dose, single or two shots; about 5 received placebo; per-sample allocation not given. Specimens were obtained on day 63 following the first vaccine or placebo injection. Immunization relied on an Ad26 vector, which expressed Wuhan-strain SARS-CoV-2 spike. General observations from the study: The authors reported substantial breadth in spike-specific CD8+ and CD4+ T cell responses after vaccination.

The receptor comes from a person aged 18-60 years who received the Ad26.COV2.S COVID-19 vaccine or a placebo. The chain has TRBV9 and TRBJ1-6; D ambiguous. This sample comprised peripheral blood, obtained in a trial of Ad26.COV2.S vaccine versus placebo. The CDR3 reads CASSVDLSYNSPLHF. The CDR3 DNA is TGTGCCAGCAGCGTAGACCTCTCCTATAATTCACCCCTCCACTTT.